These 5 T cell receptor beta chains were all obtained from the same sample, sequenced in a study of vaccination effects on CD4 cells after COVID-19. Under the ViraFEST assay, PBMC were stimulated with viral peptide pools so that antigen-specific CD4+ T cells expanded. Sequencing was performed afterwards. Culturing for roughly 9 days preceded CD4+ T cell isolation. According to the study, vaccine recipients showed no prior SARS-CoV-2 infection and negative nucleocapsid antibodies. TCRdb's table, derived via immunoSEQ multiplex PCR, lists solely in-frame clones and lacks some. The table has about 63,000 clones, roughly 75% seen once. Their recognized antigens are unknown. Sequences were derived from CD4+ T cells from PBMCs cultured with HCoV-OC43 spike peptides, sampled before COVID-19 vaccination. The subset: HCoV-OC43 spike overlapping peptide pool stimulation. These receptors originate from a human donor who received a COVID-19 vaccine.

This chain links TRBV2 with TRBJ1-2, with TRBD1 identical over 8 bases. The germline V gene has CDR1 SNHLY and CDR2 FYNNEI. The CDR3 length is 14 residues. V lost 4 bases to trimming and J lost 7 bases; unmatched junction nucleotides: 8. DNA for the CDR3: TGTGCCAGCAGTGCACAGACAGGGGTATTTGGCTACACCTTC. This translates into CASSAQTGVFGYTF.

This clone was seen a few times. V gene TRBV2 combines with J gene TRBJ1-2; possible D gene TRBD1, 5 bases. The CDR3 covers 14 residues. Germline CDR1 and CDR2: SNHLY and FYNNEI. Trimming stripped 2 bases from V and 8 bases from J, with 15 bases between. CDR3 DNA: TGTGCCAGCAGTGAACTATCCGGGGCTCGAGGCTACACCTTC. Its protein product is CASSELSGARGYTF.

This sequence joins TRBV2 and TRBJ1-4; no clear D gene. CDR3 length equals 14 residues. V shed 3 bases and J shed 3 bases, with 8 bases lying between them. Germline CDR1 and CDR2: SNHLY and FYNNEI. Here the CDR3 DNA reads TGTGCCAGCAGTGAGACGGGAGCTAATGAAAAACTGTTTTTT. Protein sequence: CASSETGANEKLFF. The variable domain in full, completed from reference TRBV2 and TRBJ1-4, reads EPEVTQTPSHQVTQMGQEVILRCVPISNHLYFYWYRQILGQKVEFLVSFYNNEISEKSEIFDDQFSVERPDGSNFTLKIRSTKLEDSAMYFCASSETGANEKLFFGSGTQLSVL.

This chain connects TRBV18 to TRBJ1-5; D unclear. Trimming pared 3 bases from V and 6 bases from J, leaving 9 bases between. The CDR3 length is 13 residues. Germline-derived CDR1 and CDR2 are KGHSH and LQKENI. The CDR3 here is CASSPDTRQPQHF. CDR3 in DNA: TGTGCCAGCTCACCTGACACACGTCAGCCCCAGCATTTT. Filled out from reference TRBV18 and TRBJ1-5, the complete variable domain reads NAGVMQNPRHLVRRRGQEARLRCSPMKGHSHVYWYRQLPEEGLKFMVYLQKENIIDESGMPKERFSAEFPKEGPSILRIQQVVRGDSAAYFCASSPDTRQPQHFGDGTRLSIL.

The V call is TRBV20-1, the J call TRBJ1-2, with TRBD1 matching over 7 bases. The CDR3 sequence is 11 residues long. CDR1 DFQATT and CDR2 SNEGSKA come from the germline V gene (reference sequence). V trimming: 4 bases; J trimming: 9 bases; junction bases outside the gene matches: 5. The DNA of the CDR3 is TGCAGTGCTAAGGGACAGACCAGCTACACCTTC. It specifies CSAKGQTSYTF.